This T cell receptor beta chain was captured in a study of control samples from healthy donors and cancer patients. The length of the CDR3 is 15 residues. Losses at the gene ends were 4 bases for V and 4 bases for J; bases not matched to a gene: 7. Per the germline V gene, CDR1 is ENHRY and CDR2 is SYGVKD. Sequencing was performed with immunoSEQ multiplex PCR; in TCRdb, only in-frame clones are kept and a portion is missing. The sample has about 69,000 clones, around four fifths seen once. The sequenced material came from PBMCs. This chain uses TRBV10-3 with TRBJ2-5; 9 bases line up with TRBD1. This clonotype originated in a woman in her forties or fifties with lung cancer. The CDR3 sequence: CAISGGQGEGETQYF. The CDR3, as DNA: TGTGCCATCAGTGGGGGACAGGGAGAAGGAGAGACCCAGTACTTC.